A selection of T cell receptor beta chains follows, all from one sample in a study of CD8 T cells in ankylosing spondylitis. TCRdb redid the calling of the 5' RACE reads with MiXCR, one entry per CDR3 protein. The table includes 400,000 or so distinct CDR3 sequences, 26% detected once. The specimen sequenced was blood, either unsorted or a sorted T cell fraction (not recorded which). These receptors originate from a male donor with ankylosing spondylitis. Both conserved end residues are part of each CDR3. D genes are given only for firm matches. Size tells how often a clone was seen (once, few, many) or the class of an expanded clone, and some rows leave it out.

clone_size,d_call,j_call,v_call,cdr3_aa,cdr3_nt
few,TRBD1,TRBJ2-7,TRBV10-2,CASSTGQGREQYF,TGCGCCAGCAGTACCGGACAGGGGAGAGAGCAGTACTTC
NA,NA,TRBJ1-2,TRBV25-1,CASSDRANYGYTF,TGTGCCAGCAGTGACAGGGCCAACTATGGCTACACCTTC
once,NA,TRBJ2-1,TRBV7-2,CASTRTPGSYNEQFF,TGTGCCAGCACCCGAACACCCGGCTCCTACAATGAGCAGTTCTTC
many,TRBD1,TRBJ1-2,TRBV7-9,CASSSTGGGYTF,TGTGCCAGCAGCTCCACAGGGGGTGGCTACACCTTC
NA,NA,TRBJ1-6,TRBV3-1,CASSQPQSPLHF,TGTGCCAGCAGCCAACCTCAATCACCCCTCCACTTT
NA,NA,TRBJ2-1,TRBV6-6,CASTRQAGDEQFF,TGTGCCAGCACCCGACAGGCCGGGGATGAGCAGTTCTTC
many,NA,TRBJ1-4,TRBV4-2,CASSQERTRNEKLFF,TGTGCCAGCAGCCAAGAGAGGACTAGAAATGAAAAACTGTTTTTT
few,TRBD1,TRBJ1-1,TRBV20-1,CSARAGTGYGYTEAFF,TGCAGTGCTAGAGCCGGGACAGGGTATGGTTACACTGAAGCTTTCTTT
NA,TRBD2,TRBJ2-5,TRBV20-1,CSARRRLAGAGAQYF,TGCAGTGCTAGAAGGAGACTAGCGGGAGCAGGTGCCCAGTACTTC
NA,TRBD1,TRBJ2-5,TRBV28,CASSFQTGEETQYF,TGTGCCAGCAGTTTCCAGACAGGGGAAGAGACCCAGTACTTC
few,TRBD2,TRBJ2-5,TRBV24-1,CATSDVSGGQETQYF,TGTGCCACCAGTGATGTTAGCGGGGGGCAAGAGACCCAGTACTTC
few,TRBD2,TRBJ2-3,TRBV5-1,CASSYYTRTSGSTDTQYF,TGCGCCAGCAGCTACTATACCCGGACTAGCGGAAGCACAGATACGCAGTATTTT
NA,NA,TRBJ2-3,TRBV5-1,CASSLAHSFTDTQYF,TGCGCCAGCAGCTTGGCCCACAGCTTCACAGATACGCAGTATTTT
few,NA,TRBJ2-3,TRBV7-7,CASSLGLSGPDTQYF,TGTGCCAGCAGCCTTGGACTGTCGGGCCCAGATACGCAGTATTTT
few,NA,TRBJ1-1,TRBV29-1,CSAGAGDTEAFF,TGCAGCGCCGGGGCCGGGGACACTGAAGCTTTCTTT
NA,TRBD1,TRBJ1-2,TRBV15,CATSSDQGARGYTF,TGTGCCACCAGCAGCGACCAGGGGGCGCGGGGCTACACCTTC
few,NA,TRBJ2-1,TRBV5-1,CASSAGGLRKQNEQFF,TGCGCCAGCAGCGCCGGAGGACTCCGAAAACAAAATGAGCAGTTCTTC
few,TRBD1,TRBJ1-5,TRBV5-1,CASSLDRGSQPQHF,TGCGCCAGCAGCTTGGACAGGGGGAGTCAGCCCCAGCATTTT
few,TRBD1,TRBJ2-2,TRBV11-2,CASSSDRGGTGELFF,TGTGCCAGCAGCTCGGACAGGGGCGGCACCGGGGAGCTGTTTTTT
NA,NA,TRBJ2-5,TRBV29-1,CSVEVRGLAEETQYF,TGCAGCGTTGAAGTCAGGGGGCTAGCGGAAGAGACCCAGTACTTC
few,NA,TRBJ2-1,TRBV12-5,CASGRDTYNEQFF,TGTGCTAGTGGCAGGGATACCTACAATGAGCAGTTCTTC
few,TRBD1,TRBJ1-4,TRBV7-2,CASRDNRGLNEKLFF,TGTGCCAGCAGGGATAACAGGGGACTTAATGAAAAACTGTTTTTT
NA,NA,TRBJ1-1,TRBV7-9,CASSSPTAEAFF,TGTGCCAGCAGCTCACCGACAGCTGAAGCTTTCTTT
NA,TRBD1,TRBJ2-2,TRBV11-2,CASSSQGAGTGELFF,TGTGCCAGCAGCTCCCAGGGGGCAGGCACCGGGGAGCTGTTTTTT
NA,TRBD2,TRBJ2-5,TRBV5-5,CASSPTSGMRETQYF,TGTGCCAGCAGCCCGACTAGCGGGATGCGGGAGACCCAGTACTTC
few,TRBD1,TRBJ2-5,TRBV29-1,CSVDRDRGIQYF,TGCAGCGTAGATCGGGACAGGGGCATCCAGTACTTC
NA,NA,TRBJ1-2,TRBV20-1,CSASAGVDYGYTF,TGCAGTGCTAGTGCCGGGGTAGACTATGGCTACACCTTC
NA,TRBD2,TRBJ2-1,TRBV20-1,CSAIGLAGKNFYNEQFF,TGCAGTGCTATAGGGCTAGCGGGAAAAAATTTCTACAATGAGCAGTTCTTC
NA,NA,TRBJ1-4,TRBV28,CASSLSGVNEKLFF,TGTGCCAGCAGTCTATCAGGGGTGAATGAAAAACTGTTTTTT
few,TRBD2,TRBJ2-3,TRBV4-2,CASSQPGAGGPRGDTQYF,TGTGCCAGCAGCCAGCCAGGGGCGGGAGGGCCCCGGGGGGATACGCAGTATTTT
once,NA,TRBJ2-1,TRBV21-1,CASSDIAVDSYNEQFF,TGTGCCAGCAGTGATATAGCGGTCGACTCCTACAATGAGCAGTTCTTC
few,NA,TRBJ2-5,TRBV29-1,CSSKGPGETQYF,TGCAGCTCGAAGGGTCCCGGGGAGACCCAGTACTTC
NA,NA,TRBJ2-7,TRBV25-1,CASSGDSTEQYF,TGTGCCAGCAGTGGTGACTCAACCGAGCAGTACTTC
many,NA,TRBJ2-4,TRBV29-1,CSVERAQNIQYF,TGCAGCGTCGAGAGGGCCCAAAACATTCAGTACTTC
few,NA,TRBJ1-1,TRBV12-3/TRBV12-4,CASSLGGSEAFF,TGTGCCAGCAGTTTGGGGGGCTCTGAAGCTTTCTTT
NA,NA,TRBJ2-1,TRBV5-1,CASSLSLASYNEQFF,TGCGCCAGCAGCTTATCCCTAGCCTCATACAATGAGCAGTTCTTC
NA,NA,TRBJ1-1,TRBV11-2,CASSPVGQYAFF,TGTGCCAGCAGCCCCGTCGGGCAGTACGCTTTCTTT
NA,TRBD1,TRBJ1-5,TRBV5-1,CASSSGTGLQPQHF,TGCGCCAGCAGCTCGGGGACAGGGCTTCAGCCCCAGCATTTT
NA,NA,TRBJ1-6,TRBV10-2,CASSESRDNLHF,TGCGCCAGCAGTGAGTCCCGGGACAACCTCCACTTT
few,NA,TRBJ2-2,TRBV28,CASRRTWAGELFF,TGTGCCAGTCGGCGGACTTGGGCCGGGGAGCTGTTTTTT
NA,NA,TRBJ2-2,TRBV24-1,CATVAANTGELFF,TGTGCCACCGTGGCGGCAAACACCGGGGAGCTGTTTTTT
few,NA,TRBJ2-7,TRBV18,CASSPQWRGSNEQYF,TGTGCCAGCTCACCACAATGGAGGGGCTCGAACGAGCAGTACTTC
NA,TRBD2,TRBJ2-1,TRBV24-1,CATSDAGTSGSGEQFF,TGTGCCACCAGTGATGCCGGGACTAGCGGGAGTGGTGAGCAGTTCTTC